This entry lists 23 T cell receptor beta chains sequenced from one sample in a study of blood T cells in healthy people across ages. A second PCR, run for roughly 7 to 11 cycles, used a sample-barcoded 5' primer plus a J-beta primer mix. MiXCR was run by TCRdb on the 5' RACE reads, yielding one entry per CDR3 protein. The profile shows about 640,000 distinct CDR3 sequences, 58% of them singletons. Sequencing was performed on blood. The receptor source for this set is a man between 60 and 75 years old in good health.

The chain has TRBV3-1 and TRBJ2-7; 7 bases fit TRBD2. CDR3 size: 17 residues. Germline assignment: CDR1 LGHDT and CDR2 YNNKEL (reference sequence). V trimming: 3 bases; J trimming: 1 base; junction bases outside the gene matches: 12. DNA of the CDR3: TGTGCCAGCAGCCAGCCGTCTCAGAGCGGGGTTTCCTACGAGCAGTACTTC. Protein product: CASSQPSQSGVSYEQYF.

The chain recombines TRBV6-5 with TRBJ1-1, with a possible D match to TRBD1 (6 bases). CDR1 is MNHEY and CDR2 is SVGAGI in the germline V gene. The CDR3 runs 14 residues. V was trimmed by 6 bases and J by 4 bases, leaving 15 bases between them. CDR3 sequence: CASRLGQSTTEAFF. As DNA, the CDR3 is TGTGCCAGCAGGTTAGGACAGTCGACCACTGAAGCTTTCTTT.

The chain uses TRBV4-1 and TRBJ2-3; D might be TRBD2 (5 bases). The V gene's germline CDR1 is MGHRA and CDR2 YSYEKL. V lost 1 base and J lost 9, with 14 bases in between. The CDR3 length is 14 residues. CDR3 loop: CASSQVSSPGTQYF. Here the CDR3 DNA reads TGCGCCAGCAGCCAAGTTAGCTCCCCGGGGACGCAGTATTTT.

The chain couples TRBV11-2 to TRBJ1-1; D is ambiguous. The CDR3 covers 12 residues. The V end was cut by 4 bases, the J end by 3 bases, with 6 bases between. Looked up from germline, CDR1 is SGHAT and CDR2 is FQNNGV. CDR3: CASSSQHTEAFF. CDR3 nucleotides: TGTGCCAGCAGCTCGCAGCACACTGAAGCTTTCTTT.

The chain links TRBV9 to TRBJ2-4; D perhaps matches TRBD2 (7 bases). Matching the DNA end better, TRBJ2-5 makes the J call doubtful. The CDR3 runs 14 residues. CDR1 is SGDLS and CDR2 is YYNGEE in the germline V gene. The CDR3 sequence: CASGEGGRQETQYF. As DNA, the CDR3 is TGTGCCAGCGGAGAGGGGGGGCGGCAAGAGACCCAGTACTTC.

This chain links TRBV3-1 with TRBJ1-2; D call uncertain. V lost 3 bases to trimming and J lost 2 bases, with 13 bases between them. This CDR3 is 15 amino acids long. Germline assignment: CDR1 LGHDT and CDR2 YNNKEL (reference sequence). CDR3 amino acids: CASSQDPWLNYGYTF. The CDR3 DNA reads TGTGCCAGCAGCCAGGACCCCTGGTTAAACTATGGCTACACCTTC.

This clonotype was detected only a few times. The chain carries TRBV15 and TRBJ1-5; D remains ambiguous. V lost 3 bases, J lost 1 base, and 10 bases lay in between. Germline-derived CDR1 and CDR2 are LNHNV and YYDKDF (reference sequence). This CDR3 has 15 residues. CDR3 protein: CATSRRGGSNQPQHF. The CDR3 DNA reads TGTGCCACCAGCAGGAGAGGAGGGAGCAATCAGCCCCAGCATTTT.

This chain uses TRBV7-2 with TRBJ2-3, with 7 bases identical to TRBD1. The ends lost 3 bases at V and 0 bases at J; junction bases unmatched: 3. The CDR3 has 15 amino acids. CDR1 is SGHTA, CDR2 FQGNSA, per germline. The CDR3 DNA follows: TGTGCCAGCAGCTTGATACAGGGGAGCACAGATACGCAGTATTTT. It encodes CASSLIQGSTDTQYF.

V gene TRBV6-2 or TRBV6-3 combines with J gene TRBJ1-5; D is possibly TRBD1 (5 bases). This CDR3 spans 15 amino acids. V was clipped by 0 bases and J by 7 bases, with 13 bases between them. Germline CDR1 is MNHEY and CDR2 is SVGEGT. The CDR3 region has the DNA TGTGCCAGCAGTTACTCTCGCAGGGAGATCCAGCCCCAGCATTTT. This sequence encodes CASSYSRREIQPQHF.

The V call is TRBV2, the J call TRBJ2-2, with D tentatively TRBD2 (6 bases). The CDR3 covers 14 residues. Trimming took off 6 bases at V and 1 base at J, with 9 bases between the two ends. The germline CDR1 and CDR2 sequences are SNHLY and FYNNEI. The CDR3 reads CASRGLLNTGELFF. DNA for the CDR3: TGTGCCAGCAGGGGACTTTTGAACACCGGGGAGCTGTTTTTT.

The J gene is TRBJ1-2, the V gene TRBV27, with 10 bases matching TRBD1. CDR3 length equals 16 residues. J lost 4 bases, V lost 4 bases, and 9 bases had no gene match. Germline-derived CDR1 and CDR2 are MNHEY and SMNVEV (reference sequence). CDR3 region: CASSSFRQGASYGYTF. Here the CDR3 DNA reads TGTGCCAGCAGTTCCTTCCGACAGGGGGCGAGCTATGGCTACACCTTC.

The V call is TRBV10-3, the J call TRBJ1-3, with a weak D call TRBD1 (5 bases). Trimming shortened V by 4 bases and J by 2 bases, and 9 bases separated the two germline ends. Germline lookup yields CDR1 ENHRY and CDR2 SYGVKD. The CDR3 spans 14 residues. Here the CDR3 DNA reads TGTGCCATCAGTGCCCAGGGCCCTGGAAACACCATATATTTT. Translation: CAISAQGPGNTIYF.

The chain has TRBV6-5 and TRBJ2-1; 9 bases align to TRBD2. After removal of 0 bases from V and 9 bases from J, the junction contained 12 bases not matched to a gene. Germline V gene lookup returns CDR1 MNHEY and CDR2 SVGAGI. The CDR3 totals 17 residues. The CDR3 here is CASSYSGAGGRFSEQFF. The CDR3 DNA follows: TGTGCCAGCAGTTACTCAGGAGCGGGGGGCCGTTTTAGTGAGCAGTTCTTC.

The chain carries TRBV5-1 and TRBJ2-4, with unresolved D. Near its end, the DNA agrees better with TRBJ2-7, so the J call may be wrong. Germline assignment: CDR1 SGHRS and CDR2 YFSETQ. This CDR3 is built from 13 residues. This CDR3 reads CASSLVAEYEQYF. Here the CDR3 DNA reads TGCGCCAGCAGCTTGGTGGCGGAGTACGAGCAGTACTTC.

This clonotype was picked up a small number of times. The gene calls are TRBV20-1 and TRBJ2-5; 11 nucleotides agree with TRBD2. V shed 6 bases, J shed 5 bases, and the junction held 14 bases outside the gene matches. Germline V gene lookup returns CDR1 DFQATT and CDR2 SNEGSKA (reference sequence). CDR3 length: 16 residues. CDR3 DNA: TGCAGTGCGCAACGGGATAGCGGGGGGGCTAGGGAGACCCAGTACTTC. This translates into CSAQRDSGGARETQYF.

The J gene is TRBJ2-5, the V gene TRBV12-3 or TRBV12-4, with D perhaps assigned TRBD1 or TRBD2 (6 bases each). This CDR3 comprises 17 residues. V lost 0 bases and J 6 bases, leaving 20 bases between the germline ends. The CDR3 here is CASSLALGGVGIKTQYF. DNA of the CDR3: TGTGCCAGCAGTTTAGCCTTGGGGGGCGTAGGTATAAAGACCCAGTACTTC.

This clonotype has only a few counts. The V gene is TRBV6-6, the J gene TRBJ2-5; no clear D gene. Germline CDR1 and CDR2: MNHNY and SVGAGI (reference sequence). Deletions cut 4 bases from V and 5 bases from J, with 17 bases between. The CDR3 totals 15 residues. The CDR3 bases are TGTGCCAGCAGTTCCCGGGCGCCCGGAACGGAGACCCAGTACTTC. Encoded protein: CASSSRAPGTETQYF.

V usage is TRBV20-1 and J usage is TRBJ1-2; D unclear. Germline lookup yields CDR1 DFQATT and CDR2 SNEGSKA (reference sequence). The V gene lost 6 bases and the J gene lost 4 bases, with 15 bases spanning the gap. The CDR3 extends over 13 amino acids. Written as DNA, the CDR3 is TGCAGTGCCCCTCGGGAACCCGTCTATGGCTACACCTTC. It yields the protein CSAPREPVYGYTF.

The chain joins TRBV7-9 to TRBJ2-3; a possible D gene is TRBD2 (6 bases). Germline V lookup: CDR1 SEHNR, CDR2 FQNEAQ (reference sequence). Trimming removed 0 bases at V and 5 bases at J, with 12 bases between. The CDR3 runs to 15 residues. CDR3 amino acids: CASSLAQGGIDTQYF. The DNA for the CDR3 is TGTGCCAGCAGCTTAGCGCAAGGCGGGATAGATACGCAGTATTTT.

For the CDR3, the DNA is TGTGCCATCAGCTTGAAAGGGGAGACCCAGTACTTC. Its protein product is CAISLKGETQYF. The chain carries TRBV10-3 and TRBJ2-5; no definite D call. In germline, CDR1 is ENHRY, CDR2 SYGVKD. The CDR3 covers 12 residues. Trimming removed 6 bases from V and 5 bases from J, with 10 bases in between.

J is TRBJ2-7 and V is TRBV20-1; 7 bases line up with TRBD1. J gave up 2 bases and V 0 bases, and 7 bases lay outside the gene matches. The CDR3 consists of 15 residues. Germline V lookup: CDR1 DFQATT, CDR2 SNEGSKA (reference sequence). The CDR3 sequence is CSARDPRGFPYEQYF. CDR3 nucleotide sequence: TGCAGTGCTAGAGATCCCAGGGGGTTCCCCTACGAGCAGTACTTC.

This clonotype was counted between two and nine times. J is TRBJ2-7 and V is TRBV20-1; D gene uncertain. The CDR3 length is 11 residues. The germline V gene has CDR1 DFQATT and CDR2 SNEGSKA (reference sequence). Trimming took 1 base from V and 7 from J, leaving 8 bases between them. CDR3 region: CSARVLAEQYF. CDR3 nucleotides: TGCAGTGCTAGAGTCCTGGCGGAGCAGTACTTC.

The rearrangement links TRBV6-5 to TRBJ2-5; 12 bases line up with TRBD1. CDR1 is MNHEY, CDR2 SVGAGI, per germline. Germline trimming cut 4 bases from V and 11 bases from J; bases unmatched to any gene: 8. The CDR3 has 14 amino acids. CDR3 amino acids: CASSSGDRGRWQYF. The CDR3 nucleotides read TGTGCCAGCAGTTCGGGGGACAGGGGGCGGTGGCAGTACTTC.